One sample yielded the 22 T cell receptor beta chains listed below, sequenced in a study of cytomegalovirus exposure and HLA in healthy donors. PCR employed 60 Vbeta and 13 Jbeta primers. Libraries were prepared by immunoSEQ multiplex PCR; TCRdb keeps only in-frame clonotypes and omits some of them. Recorded for this sample: more than 95,000 clones. Material for sequencing was PBMCs. These receptors originate from a man aged 30 to 45 in good health and CMV-seronegative.

The chain is built from TRBV30 and TRBJ2-7, with 7 positions matching TRBD2. This CDR3 is built from 16 residues. V lost 0 bases to trimming and J lost 3 bases; unmatched junction nucleotides: 11. CDR1 is GTSNPN, CDR2 SVGIG, per germline (reference sequence). The CDR3 reads CAWSVRGDTMGYEQYF. CDR3 DNA: TGTGCCTGGAGTGTACGGGGGGATACGATGGGCTACGAGCAGTACTTC.

The chain has TRBV7-2 and TRBJ1-1, with no clear D. Germline assignment: CDR1 SGHTA and CDR2 FQGNSA. The length of the CDR3 is 13 residues. The germline V and J ends were trimmed by 7 bases and 1 base, with 10 bases remaining between them. The CDR3 bases are TGTGCCAGCATGGCAGGTGGGAACACTGAAGCTTTCTTT. Amino acid sequence: CASMAGGNTEAFF.

This chain joins TRBV5-6 and TRBJ2-3, with TRBD2 matching over 12 bases. Germline lookup yields CDR1 SGHDT and CDR2 YYEEEE. This CDR3 contains 16 residues. J was trimmed by 0 bases and V by 4 bases; bases with no gene match: 3. The CDR3 DNA follows: TGTGCCAGCAGCCAAGGGACTAGCGGGAGCACAGATACGCAGTATTTT. It encodes CASSQGTSGSTDTQYF.

The chain uses TRBV6-5 and TRBJ1-2; D is possibly TRBD1 (6 bases). V lost 8 bases and J lost 8, with 24 bases in between. Looked up from germline, CDR1 is MNHEY and CDR2 is SVGAGI. The CDR3 loop spans 15 amino acids. CDR3: CASGPGTQPSQGYTF. For the CDR3, the DNA is TGTGCCAGCGGCCCCGGGACACAACCTTCCCAGGGCTACACCTTC.

V gene TRBV5-6 combines with J gene TRBJ2-7; perhaps TRBD2 as D (5 bases). V was shortened by 0 bases and J by 7 bases, with 20 bases between the two germline ends. Germline CDR1 SGHDT, CDR2 YYEEEE. This CDR3 contains 16 residues. The CDR3 DNA follows: TGTGCCAGCAGCTTGGGAATTGGTACTAGATTGTGGGAGCAGTACTTC. Translating gives CASSLGIGTRLWEQYF.

The chain joins TRBV6-1 to TRBJ2-7; D possibly corresponds to TRBD1 (5 bases). The CDR3 contains 14 residues. Trimming removed 2 bases from V and 0 bases from J, with 8 bases in between. Per the germline V gene, CDR1 is MNHNS and CDR2 is SASEGT. The CDR3 here is CASSEITGSYEQYF. The CDR3 DNA sequence: TGTGCCAGCAGTGAAATAACAGGCTCCTACGAGCAGTACTTC.

V is TRBV11-2 and J is TRBJ2-3; weak D call: TRBD1 (6 bases). The CDR3 sequence is 14 residues long. From germline, CDR1 is SGHAT and CDR2 FQNNGV. Deletions cut 5 bases from V and 0 bases from J, with 9 bases between. This CDR3 is CASSPGQSTDTQYF. CDR3 sequence (DNA): TGTGCCAGCAGCCCCGGACAGAGCACAGATACGCAGTATTTT.

This chain links TRBV30 with TRBJ2-3; TRBD2 matches at 9 bases. The CDR3 covers 15 residues. V trimming: 6 bases; J trimming: 0 bases; junction bases outside the gene matches: 7. Germline V gives CDR1 GTSNPN, CDR2 SVGIG (reference sequence). CDR3 sequence reads: CACRTSETSTDTQYF. The CDR3 bases are TGTGCCTGCAGGACTAGCGAGACTAGCACAGATACGCAGTATTTT.

The gene calls are TRBV6-6 and TRBJ2-3, with a tentative D call TRBD2 (6 bases). The CDR3 is made up of 13 amino acids. The V gene's germline CDR1 is MNHNY and CDR2 SVGAGI (reference sequence). Trimming took 9 bases from V and 1 from J, leaving 11 bases between them. CDR3 sequence (DNA): TGTGCCAGTACCTCGGGGGGCACAGATACGCAGTATTTT. It is translated as CASTSGGTDTQYF.

V gene TRBV5-1 combines with J gene TRBJ2-1, with 9 nucleotides matching TRBD2. Germline V gives CDR1 SGHRS, CDR2 YFSETQ. CDR3 length: 14 residues. With V trimmed by 4 bases and J by 7 bases, 6 bases remained unmatched. The CDR3 spells CASSAGLASNEQFF. Here the CDR3 DNA reads TGCGCCAGCAGCGCCGGACTAGCGAGTAATGAGCAGTTCTTC.

Of note for this clone: The same CDR3 can be traced to other DNA sequences in this sample. The chain is built from TRBV30 and TRBJ1-1; 9 bases are shared with TRBD1. CDR1 GTSNPN and CDR2 SVGIG come from the germline V gene (reference sequence). V lost 7 bases and J lost 6; bases outside the gene matches: 9. The CDR3 is 13 amino acids. The CDR3 DNA reads TGTGCCTTGTACAGGGGGCTTTTGCCTGAAGCTTTCTTT. Amino acids: CALYRGLLPEAFF.

The gene calls are TRBV7-8 and TRBJ1-1, with a weak D call TRBD1 (5 bases). The germline V gene has CDR1 SGHVS and CDR2 FQNEAQ. The CDR3 totals 16 residues. The germline V and J ends were trimmed by 7 bases and 4 bases, with 22 bases remaining between them. CDR3: CASNPVSGGLTTEAFF. Written as DNA, the CDR3 is TGTGCCAGCAACCCTGTGTCTGGGGGGTTGACCACTGAAGCTTTCTTT.

The chain combines TRBV5-1 with TRBJ2-2, with no clear D. The CDR3 covers 13 residues. The germline V gene encodes CDR1 SGHRS and CDR2 YFSETQ. V lost 2 bases to trimming and J lost 5 bases, with 7 bases between them. CDR3 nucleotides: TGCGCCAGCAGCTTTATTACTACCGGGGAGCTGTTTTTT. Protein sequence: CASSFITTGELFF.

V and J are TRBV29-1 and TRBJ2-1, with 10 nucleotides matching TRBD2. J gave up 6 bases and V 7 bases, and 6 bases lay outside the gene matches. The CDR3 runs 13 residues. Germline V gene lookup returns CDR1 SQVTM and CDR2 ANQGSEA. The CDR3 here is CSARLAGSNEQFF. The CDR3 bases are TGCAGCGCCAGACTAGCGGGTAGCAATGAGCAGTTCTTC.

The genes are TRBV6-1 and TRBJ2-7, with D possibly being TRBD2 (6 bases). The length of the CDR3 is 14 residues. The V gene lost 6 bases and the J gene lost 4 bases, with 16 bases spanning the gap. Germline V lookup: CDR1 MNHNS, CDR2 SASEGT. The CDR3 region has the DNA TGTGCCAGCAGCCGGGACTCCGCGGCATACGAGCAGTACTTC. This translates into CASSRDSAAYEQYF.

The chain links TRBV2 to TRBJ1-5; TRBD1 is a possible D gene (5 bases). This CDR3 has 13 amino acids. The V and J ends lost 7 bases and 7 bases respectively, with 14 bases between them. CDR1 SNHLY and CDR2 FYNNEI come from the germline V gene. The CDR3 DNA follows: TGTGCCAGCATCGGGACTGGCGGACAGCCCCAGCATTTT. Translating gives CASIGTGGQPQHF.

This chain connects TRBV7-9 to TRBJ2-7; D is ambiguous. V lost 3 bases and J lost 6, with 9 bases in between. CDR3 length equals 12 residues. From germline, CDR1 is SEHNR and CDR2 FQNEAQ (reference sequence). The CDR3 DNA reads TGTGCCAGCAGCTTGGGCCGCGTCGAGCAGTACTTC. Translating it yields CASSLGRVEQYF.

The rearrangement uses TRBV4-2 and TRBJ2-1; D unresolved. Trimming took off 4 bases at V and 0 bases at J, with 10 bases between the two ends. Germline V lookup: CDR1 LGHNA, CDR2 YNFKEQ. There are 15 residues in the CDR3. The CDR3 DNA reads TGTGCCAGCAGCCGAGCGAGGAGCTCCTACAATGAGCAGTTCTTC. As protein: CASSRARSSYNEQFF.

The chain is built from TRBV6-1 and TRBJ2-7; D unclear. Per the germline V gene, CDR1 is MNHNS and CDR2 is SASEGT. The V and J ends lost 11 bases and 5 bases respectively, with 19 bases between them. This CDR3 is 13 amino acids long. CDR3 sequence: CACEVGSRDEQYF. The CDR3 nucleotides read TGTGCCTGCGAAGTCGGCTCCCGGGACGAGCAGTACTTC.

The chain couples TRBV5-1 to TRBJ2-3; D unclear. Trimming removed 2 bases from V and 0 bases from J, with 10 bases in between. Germline values: CDR1 SGHRS, CDR2 YFSETQ. The CDR3 runs to 15 residues. The CDR3 sequence: CASSLLSGSTDTQYF. As DNA, the CDR3 is TGCGCCAGCAGCTTACTTTCAGGCAGCACAGATACGCAGTATTTT.

The chain links TRBV29-1 to TRBJ2-5, with D tentatively TRBD2 (6 bases). This CDR3 spans 12 amino acids. Germline CDR1 reads SQVTM; CDR2 reads ANQGSEA. The V end was cut by 3 bases, the J end by 4 bases, with 9 bases between. DNA of the CDR3: TGCAGCGTTGACGGAGGGATAGAGACCCAGTACTTC. The encoded protein is CSVDGGIETQYF. Supplemented by reference TRBV29-1 and TRBJ2-5, the full variable domain reads SAVISQKPSRDICQRGTSLTIQCQVDSQVTMMFWYRQQPGQSLTLIATANQGSEATYESGFVIDKFPISRPNLTFSTLTVSNMSPEDSSIYLCSVDGGIETQYFGPGTRLLVL.

The chain carries TRBV5-1 and TRBJ2-7, with D possibly matching TRBD2 (6 bases). The CDR3 runs 13 residues. Per germline, CDR1 SGHRS and CDR2 YFSETQ. The V end lost 3 bases, the J end lost 1 base, and 8 bases lay between the germline ends. This CDR3 is CASSSTSSYEQYF. The CDR3 bases are TGCGCCAGCAGCTCGACTAGTTCCTACGAGCAGTACTTC.